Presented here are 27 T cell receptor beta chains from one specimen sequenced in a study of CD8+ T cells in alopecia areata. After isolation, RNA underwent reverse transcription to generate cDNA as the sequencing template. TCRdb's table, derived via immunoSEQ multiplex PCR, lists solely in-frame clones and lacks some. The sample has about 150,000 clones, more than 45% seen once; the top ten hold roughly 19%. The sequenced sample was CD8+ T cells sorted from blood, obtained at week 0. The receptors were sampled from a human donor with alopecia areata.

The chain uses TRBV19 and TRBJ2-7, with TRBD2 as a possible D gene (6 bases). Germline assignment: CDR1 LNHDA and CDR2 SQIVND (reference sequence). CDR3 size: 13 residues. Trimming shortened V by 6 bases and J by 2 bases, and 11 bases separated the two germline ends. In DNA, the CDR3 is TGTGCCAGTAGGTCGGGGGAGACCTACGAGCAGTACTTC. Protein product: CASRSGETYEQYF.

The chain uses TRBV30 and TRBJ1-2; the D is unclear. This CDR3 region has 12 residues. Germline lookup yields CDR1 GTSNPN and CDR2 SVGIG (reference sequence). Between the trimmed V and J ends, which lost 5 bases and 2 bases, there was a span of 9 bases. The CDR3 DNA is TGTGCCTGGGACAATCCAAACTATGGCTACACCTTC. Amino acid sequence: CAWDNPNYGYTF.

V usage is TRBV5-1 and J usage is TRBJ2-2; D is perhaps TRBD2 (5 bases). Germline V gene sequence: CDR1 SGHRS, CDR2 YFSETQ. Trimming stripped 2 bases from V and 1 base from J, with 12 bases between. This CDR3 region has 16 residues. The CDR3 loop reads CASSFPLGQNTGELFF. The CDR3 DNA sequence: TGCGCCAGCAGCTTTCCACTAGGCCAGAACACCGGGGAGCTGTTTTTT.

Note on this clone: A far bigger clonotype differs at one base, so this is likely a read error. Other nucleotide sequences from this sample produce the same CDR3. This CDR3 reads CASSLGTGGEQYF. DNA of the CDR3: TGTGCCAGCAGCTTAGGGACAGGGGGCGAGCAGTACTTC. The chain couples TRBV13 to TRBJ2-7; the match to TRBD1 covers 9 bases. V was clipped by 0 bases and J by 6 bases; unmatched bases: 0. Germline V lookup: CDR1 PRHDT, CDR2 FYEKMQ (reference sequence). CDR3 length: 13 amino acids.

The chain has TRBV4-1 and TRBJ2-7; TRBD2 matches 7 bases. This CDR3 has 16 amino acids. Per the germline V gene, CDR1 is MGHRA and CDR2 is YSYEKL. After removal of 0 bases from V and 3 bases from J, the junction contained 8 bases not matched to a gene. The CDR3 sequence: CASSQDLAGEVYEQYF. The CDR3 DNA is TGCGCCAGCAGCCAAGATCTCGCGGGGGAGGTCTACGAGCAGTACTTC.

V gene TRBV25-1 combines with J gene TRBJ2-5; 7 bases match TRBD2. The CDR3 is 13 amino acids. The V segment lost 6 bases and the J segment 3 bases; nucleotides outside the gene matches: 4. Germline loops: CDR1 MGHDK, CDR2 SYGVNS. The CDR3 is CASSGRLEETQYF. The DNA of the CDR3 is TGTGCCAGCAGCGGGAGGTTAGAAGAGACCCAGTACTTC.

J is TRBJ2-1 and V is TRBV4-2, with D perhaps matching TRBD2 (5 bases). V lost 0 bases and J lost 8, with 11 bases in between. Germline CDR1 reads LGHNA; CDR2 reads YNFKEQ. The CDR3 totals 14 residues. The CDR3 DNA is TGTGCCAGCAGCCAAGAGATGGTCGGGGATGAGCAGTTCTTC. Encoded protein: CASSQEMVGDEQFF.

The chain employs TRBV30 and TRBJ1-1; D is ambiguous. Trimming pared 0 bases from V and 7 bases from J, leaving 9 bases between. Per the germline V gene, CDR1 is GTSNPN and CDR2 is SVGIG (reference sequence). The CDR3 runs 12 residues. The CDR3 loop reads CAWSVEGLEAFF. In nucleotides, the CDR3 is TGTGCCTGGAGTGTAGAAGGTCTTGAAGCTTTCTTT.

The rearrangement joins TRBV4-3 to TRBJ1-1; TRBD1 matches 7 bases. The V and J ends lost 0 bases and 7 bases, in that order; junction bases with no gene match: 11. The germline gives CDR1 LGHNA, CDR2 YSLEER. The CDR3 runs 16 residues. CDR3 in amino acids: CASSQDVGGVRNEAFF. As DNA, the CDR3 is TGCGCCAGCAGCCAAGATGTAGGGGGCGTAAGGAATGAAGCTTTCTTT.

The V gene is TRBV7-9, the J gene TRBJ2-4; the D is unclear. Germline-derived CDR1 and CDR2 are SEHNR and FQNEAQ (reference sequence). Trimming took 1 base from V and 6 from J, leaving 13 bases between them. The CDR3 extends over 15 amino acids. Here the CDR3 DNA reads TGTGCCAGCAGCTTAGTTCTGGATAGCCTAAACATTCAGTACTTC. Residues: CASSLVLDSLNIQYF.

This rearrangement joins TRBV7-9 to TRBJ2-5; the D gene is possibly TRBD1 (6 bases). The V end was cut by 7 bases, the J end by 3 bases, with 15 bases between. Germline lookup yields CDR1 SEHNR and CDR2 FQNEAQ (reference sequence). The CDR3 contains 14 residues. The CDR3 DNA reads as TGTGCCAGCACCCTCCAAGGGGGTGAAGAGACCCAGTACTTC. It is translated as CASTLQGGEETQYF.

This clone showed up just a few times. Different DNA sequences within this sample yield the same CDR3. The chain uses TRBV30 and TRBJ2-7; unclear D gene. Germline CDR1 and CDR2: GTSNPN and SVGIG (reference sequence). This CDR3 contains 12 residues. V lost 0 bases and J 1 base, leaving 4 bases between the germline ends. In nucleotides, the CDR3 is TGTGCCTGGAGTGTCCGGTCCTACGAGCAGTACTTC. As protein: CAWSVRSYEQYF.

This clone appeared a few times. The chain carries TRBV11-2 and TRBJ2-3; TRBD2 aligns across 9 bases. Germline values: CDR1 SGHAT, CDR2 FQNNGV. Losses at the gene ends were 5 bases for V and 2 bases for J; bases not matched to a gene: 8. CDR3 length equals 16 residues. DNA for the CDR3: TGTGCCAGCAGCCTCCTAGCGGGGCAAATCACAGATACGCAGTATTTT. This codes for CASSLLAGQITDTQYF.

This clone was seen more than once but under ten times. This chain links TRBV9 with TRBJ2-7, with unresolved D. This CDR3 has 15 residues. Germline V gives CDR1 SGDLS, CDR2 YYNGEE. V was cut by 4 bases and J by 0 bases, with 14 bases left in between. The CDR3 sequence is CASSPESTSSYEQYF. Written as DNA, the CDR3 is TGTGCCAGCAGCCCCGAGTCCACGAGCTCCTACGAGCAGTACTTC.

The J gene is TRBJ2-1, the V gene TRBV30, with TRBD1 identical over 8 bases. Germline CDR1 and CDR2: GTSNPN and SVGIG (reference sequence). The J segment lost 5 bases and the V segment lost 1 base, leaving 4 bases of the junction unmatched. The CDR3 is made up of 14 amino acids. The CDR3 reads CAWSEGQVNNEQFF. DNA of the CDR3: TGTGCCTGGAGTGAGGGACAGGTGAACAATGAGCAGTTCTTC.

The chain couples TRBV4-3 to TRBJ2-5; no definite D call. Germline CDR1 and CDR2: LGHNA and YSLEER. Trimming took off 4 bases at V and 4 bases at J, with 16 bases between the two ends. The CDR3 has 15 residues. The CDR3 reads CASSRSWVGRETQYF. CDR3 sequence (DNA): TGCGCCAGCAGCCGGTCCTGGGTAGGGCGAGAGACCCAGTACTTC.

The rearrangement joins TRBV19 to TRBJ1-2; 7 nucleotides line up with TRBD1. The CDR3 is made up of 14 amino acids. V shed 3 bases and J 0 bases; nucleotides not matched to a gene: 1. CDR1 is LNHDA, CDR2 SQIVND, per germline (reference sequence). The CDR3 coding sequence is TGTGCCAGTAGTATGGGACAGCCTAACTATGGCTACACCTTC. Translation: CASSMGQPNYGYTF.

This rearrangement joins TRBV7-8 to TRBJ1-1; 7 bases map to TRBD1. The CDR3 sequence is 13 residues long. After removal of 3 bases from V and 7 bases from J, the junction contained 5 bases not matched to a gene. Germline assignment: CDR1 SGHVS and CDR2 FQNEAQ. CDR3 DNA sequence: TGTGCCAGCAGCTTCGGGACAGCTAATGAAGCTTTCTTT. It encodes CASSFGTANEAFF.

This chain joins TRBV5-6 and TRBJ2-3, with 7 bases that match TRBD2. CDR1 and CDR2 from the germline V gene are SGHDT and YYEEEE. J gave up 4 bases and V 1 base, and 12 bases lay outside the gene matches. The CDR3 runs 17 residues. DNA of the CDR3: TGTGCCAGCAGCTTGCCGGGAGGTGTAATGGTCCCAGATACGCAGTATTTT. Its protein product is CASSLPGGVMVPDTQYF.

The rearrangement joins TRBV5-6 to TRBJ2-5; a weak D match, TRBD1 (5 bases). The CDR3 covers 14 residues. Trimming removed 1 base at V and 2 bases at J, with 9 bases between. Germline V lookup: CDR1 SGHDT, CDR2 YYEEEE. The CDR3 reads CASSLTGPQETQYF. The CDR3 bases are TGTGCCAGCAGCTTGACAGGACCTCAAGAGACCCAGTACTTC.

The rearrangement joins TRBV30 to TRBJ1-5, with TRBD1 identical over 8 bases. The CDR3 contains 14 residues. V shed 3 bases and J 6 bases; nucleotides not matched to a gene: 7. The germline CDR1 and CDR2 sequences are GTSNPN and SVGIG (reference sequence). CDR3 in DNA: TGTGCCTGGAGCCACGGACAGGGTGGTCAGCCCCAGCATTTT. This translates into CAWSHGQGGQPQHF. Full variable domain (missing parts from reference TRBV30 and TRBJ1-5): SQTIHQWPATLVQPVGSPLSLECTVEGTSNPNLYWYRQAAGRGLQLLFYSVGIGQISSEVPQNLSASRPQDRQFILSSKKLLLSDSGFYLCAWSHGQGGQPQHFGDGTRLSIL.

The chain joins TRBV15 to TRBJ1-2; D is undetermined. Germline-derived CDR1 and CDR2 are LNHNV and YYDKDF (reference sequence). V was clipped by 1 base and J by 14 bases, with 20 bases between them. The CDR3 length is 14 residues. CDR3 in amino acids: CATSRVRDAWPWTF. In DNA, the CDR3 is TGTGCCACCAGCAGAGTTCGCGACGCCTGGCCGTGGACCTTC.

CDR3 residues: CASSDPGGEGEAFF. DNA of the CDR3: TGTGCCAGCAGCGATCCCGGGGGAGAGGGTGAAGCTTTCTTT. The V call is TRBV7-9, the J call TRBJ1-1; possibly TRBD1 for D (5 bases). The CDR3 consists of 14 residues. Germline V gene lookup returns CDR1 SEHNR and CDR2 FQNEAQ (reference sequence). With 5 bases removed from V and 7 bases from J, the gap between germline ends came to 17 bases.

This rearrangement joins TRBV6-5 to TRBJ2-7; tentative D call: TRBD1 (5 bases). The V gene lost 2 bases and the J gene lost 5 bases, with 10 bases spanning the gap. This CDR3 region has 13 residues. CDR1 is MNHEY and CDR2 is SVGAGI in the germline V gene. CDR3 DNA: TGTGCCAGCAGTTACGAAGGGGTCGACGAGCAGTACTTC. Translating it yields CASSYEGVDEQYF.

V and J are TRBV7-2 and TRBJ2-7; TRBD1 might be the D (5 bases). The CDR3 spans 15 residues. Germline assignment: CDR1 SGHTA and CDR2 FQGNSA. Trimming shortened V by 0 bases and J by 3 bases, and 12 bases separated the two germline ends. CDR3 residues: CASSLAGQGLYEQYF. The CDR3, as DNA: TGTGCCAGCAGCTTAGCCGGTCAGGGCCTCTACGAGCAGTACTTC.

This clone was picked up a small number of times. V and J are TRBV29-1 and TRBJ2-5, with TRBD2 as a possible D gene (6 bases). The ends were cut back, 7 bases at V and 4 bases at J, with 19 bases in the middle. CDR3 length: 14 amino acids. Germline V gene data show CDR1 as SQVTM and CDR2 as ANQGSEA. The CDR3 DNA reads TGCAGCGCAGAAGTGGGGGGTGGGGGAGAGACCCAGTACTTC. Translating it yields CSAEVGGGGETQYF.

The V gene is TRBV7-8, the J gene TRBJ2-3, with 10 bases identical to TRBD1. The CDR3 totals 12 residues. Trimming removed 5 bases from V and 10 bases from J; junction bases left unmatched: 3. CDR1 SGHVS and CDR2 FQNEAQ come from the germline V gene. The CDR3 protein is CASSPGTGAQYF. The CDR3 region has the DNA TGTGCCAGCAGCCCGGGGACAGGGGCGCAGTATTTT.